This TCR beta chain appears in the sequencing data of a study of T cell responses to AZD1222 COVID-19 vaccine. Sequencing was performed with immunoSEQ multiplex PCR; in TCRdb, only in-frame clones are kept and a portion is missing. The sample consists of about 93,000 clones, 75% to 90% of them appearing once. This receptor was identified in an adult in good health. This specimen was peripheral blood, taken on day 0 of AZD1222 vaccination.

CDR3 residues: CASRLVAETRYGYTF. In DNA form, the CDR3 reads TGTGCAAGTCGCTTAGTGGCAGAGACGCGCTATGGCTACACCTTC. The chain joins TRBV12-2 to TRBJ1-2. TRBV12-2 is recorded as a pseudogene. The CDR3 contains 15 residues.